A selection of T cell receptor beta chains follows, all from one sample in a study of blood T cell repertoires in COVID-19. The method was immunoSEQ multiplex PCR; TCRdb's version includes in-frame clones alone and lacks a portion of them. Among 110,000 to 150,000 clones listed, 87% were seen once. Material: peripheral blood. These receptors originate from a woman aged 40 to 55 with acute or convalescent COVID-19. The CDR3 runs from the conserved cysteine through the conserved F or W. A D gene is named only where the DNA matches it firmly. Size tells how often a clone was seen (once, few, many) or the class of an expanded clone, and some rows leave it out.

v_gene: TRBV5-6; j_gene: TRBJ1-5; abundance: .; d_gene: .; CDR3nt: TGTGCCAGCAGCTGGGGGAGGGGTCAGCCCCAGCATTTT; CDR3aa: CASSWGRGQPQHF
v_gene: TRBV7-2; j_gene: TRBJ1-2; abundance: .; d_gene: .; CDR3nt: TGTGCCAGCAGCTGGCCAGGGGTGGGCTATGGCTACACCTTC; CDR3aa: CASSWPGVGYGYTF
v_gene: TRBV5-1; j_gene: TRBJ1-1; abundance: .; d_gene: TRBD1; CDR3nt: TGCGCCAGCAGCCCACAGGGGGTGGTAACTGAAGCTTTCTTT; CDR3aa: CASSPQGVVTEAFF
v_gene: TRBV18; j_gene: TRBJ2-7; abundance: .; d_gene: .; CDR3nt: TGTGCCAGCTCTCCGAGACATAGTCCCCCGGCCGAGCAGTACTTC; CDR3aa: CASSPRHSPPAEQYF
v_gene: TRBV5-1; j_gene: TRBJ2-3; abundance: .; d_gene: TRBD2; CDR3nt: TGCGCCAGCAGCACAGCGGGAGGTGCTTCAGATACGCAGTATTTT; CDR3aa: CASSTAGGASDTQYF
v_gene: TRBV3-1/TRBV3-2; j_gene: TRBJ2-7; abundance: .; d_gene: .; CDR3nt: TGTGCCAGCAGCCCCACCCAAAAAGCGGCTCAAACCTTC; CDR3aa: CASSPTQKAAQTF
v_gene: TRBV19; j_gene: TRBJ1-5; abundance: few; d_gene: .; CDR3nt: TGTGCCAGTAGTATGAGAGGGCAGCTAAGCAATCAGCCCCAGCATTTT; CDR3aa: CASSMRGQLSNQPQHF
v_gene: TRBV30; j_gene: TRBJ1-6; abundance: .; d_gene: .; CDR3nt: TGTGCCTGGAGAGGGGAAGCCGATTCACCCCTCCACTTT; CDR3aa: CAWRGEADSPLHF
v_gene: TRBV5-1; j_gene: TRBJ2-7; abundance: .; d_gene: TRBD2; CDR3nt: TGCGCCAGCAGCTTGGGAGGTAGCGGGAGGAGCTCCTACGAGCAGTACTTC; CDR3aa: CASSLGGSGRSSYEQYF
v_gene: TRBV6-1; j_gene: TRBJ2-7; abundance: .; d_gene: TRBD2; CDR3nt: TGTGCCAGCAGACCGACTAGCGGGAGCTACGAGCAGTACTTC; CDR3aa: CASRPTSGSYEQYF
v_gene: TRBV7-2; j_gene: TRBJ2-5; abundance: .; d_gene: .; CDR3nt: TGTGCCAGCAGCTTAATGGTATGGTCCCGAGCGGCTGCGGGGGAGACCCAGTACTTC; CDR3aa: CASSLMVWSRAAAGETQYF
v_gene: TRBV10-3; j_gene: TRBJ2-7; abundance: .; d_gene: TRBD2; CDR3nt: TGTGCCATCAGAGAGAGCGGGGGGGCCTTCTACGAGCAGTACTTC; CDR3aa: CAIRESGGAFYEQYF